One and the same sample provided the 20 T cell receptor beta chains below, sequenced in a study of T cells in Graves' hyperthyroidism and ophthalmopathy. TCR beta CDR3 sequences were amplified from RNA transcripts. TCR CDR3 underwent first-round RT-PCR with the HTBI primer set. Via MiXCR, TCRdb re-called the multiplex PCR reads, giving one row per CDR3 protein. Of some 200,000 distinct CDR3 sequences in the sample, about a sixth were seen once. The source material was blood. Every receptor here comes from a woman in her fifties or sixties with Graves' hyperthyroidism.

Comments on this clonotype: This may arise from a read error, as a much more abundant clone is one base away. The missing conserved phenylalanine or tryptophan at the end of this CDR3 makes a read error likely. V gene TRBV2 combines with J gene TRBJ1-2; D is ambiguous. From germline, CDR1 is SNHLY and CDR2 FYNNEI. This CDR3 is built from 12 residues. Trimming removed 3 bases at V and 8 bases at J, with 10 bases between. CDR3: CASSDTAWGYTL. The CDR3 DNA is TGTGCCAGCAGTGACACGGCCTGGGGCTACACCCTC.

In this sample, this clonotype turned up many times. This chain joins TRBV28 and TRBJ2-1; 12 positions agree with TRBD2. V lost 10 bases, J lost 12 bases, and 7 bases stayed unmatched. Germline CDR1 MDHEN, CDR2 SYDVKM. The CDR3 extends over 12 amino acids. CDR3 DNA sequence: TGTGCCACCCTAGCGGGAGGGGGGTGGCAGTTCTTC. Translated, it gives CATLAGGGWQFF.

CDR3 region: CASSSARVNQPQHF. The CDR3 coding sequence is TGTGCCAGCAGTTCTGCCCGGGTAAATCAGCCCCAGCATTTT. This sequence joins TRBV28 and TRBJ1-5; D is undetermined. Trimming took 4 bases from V and 4 from J, leaving 11 bases between them. The CDR3 length is 14 residues. In germline, CDR1 is MDHEN, CDR2 SYDVKM.

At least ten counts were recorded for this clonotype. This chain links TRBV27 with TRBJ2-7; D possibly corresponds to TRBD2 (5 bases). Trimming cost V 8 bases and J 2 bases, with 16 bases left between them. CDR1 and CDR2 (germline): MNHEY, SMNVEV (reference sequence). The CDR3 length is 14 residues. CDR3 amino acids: CASRARLEAYEQYF. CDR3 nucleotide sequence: TGTGCCAGCCGGGCGCGGTTGGAGGCCTACGAGCAGTACTTC.

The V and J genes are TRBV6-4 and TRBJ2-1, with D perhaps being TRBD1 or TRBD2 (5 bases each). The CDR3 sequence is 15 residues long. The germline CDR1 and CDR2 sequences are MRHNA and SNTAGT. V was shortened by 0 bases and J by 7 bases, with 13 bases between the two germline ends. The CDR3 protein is CASSDSGLARNEQFF. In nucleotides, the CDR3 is TGTGCCAGCAGTGACTCGGGGCTAGCTCGGAATGAGCAGTTCTTC.

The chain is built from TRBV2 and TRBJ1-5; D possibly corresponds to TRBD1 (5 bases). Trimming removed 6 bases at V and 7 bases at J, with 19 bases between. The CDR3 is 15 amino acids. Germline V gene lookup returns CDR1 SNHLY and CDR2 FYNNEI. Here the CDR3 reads CASSLQGGVRQPQHF. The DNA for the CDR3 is TGTGCCAGCAGCCTGCAGGGAGGGGTGCGCCAGCCCCAGCATTTT.

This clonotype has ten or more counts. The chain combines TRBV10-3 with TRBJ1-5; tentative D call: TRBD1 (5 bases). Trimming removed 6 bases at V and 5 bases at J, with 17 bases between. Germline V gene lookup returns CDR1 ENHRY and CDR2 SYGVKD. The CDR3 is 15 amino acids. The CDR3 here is CAIRKDGGLDQPQHF. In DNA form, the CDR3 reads TGTGCCATCAGAAAGGACGGGGGATTGGATCAGCCCCAGCATTTT.

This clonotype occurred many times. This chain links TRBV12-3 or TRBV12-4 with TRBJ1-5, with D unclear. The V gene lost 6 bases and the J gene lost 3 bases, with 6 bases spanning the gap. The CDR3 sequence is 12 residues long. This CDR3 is CASRTTNQPQHF. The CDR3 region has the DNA TGTGCCAGCAGGACAACCAATCAGCCCCAGCATTTT.

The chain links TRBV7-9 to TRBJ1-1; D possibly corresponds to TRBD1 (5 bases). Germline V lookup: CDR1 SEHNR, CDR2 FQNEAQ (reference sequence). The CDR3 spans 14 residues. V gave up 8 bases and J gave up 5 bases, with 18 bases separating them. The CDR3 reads CASGLSRGSTEAFF. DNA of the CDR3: TGTGCCAGCGGCCTTTCGAGGGGTTCTACTGAAGCTTTCTTT. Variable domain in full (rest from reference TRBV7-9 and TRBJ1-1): DTGVSQNPRHKITKRGQNVTFRCDPISEHNRLYWYRQTLGQGPEFLTYFQNEAQLEKSRLLSDRFSAERPKGSFSTLEIQRTEQGDSAMYLCASGLSRGSTEAFFGQGTRLTVV.

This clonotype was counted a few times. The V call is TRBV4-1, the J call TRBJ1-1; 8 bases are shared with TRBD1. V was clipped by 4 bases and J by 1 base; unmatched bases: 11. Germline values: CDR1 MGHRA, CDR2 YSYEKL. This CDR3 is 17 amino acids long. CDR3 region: CASSPVAPGGANTEAFF. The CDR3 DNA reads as TGCGCCAGCAGCCCAGTTGCCCCAGGGGGCGCGAACACTGAAGCTTTCTTT.

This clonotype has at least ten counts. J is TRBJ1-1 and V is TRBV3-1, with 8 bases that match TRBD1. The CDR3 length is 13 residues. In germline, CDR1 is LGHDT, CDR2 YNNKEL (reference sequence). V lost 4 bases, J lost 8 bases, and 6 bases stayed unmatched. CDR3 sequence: CASSPSRQGEAFF. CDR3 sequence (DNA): TGTGCCAGCAGCCCCTCCCGACAGGGGGAAGCTTTCTTT.

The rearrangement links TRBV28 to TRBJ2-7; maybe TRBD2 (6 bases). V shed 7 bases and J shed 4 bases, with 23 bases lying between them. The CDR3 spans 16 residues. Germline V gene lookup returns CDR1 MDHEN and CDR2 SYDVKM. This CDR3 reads CASTPLPGEEEYEQYF. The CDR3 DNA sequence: TGTGCCAGCACTCCGTTACCGGGGGAAGAGGAATACGAGCAGTACTTC.

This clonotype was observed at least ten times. The CDR3 loop is CASSFPAGANVLTF. CDR3 DNA: TGTGCCAGCAGTTTCCCCGCTGGGGCCAACGTCCTGACTTTC. This sequence joins TRBV28 and TRBJ2-6; D gene ambiguous. Looked up from germline, CDR1 is MDHEN and CDR2 is SYDVKM. Between the trimmed V and J ends, which lost 3 bases and 2 bases, there was a span of 5 bases. There are 14 residues in the CDR3.

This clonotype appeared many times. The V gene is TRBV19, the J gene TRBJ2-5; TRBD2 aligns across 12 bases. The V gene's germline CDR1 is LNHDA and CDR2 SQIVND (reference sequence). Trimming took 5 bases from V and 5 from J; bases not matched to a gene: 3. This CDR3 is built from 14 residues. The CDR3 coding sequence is TGTGCCAGTAGTGGAGGACTAGCGGGGGAGACCCAGTACTTC. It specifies CASSGGLAGETQYF.

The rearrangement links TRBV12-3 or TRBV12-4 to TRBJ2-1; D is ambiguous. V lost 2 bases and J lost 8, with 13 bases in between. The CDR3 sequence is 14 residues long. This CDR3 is CASSLLGPTDEQFF. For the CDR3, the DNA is TGTGCCAGCAGTTTACTGGGTCCGACTGATGAGCAGTTCTTC.

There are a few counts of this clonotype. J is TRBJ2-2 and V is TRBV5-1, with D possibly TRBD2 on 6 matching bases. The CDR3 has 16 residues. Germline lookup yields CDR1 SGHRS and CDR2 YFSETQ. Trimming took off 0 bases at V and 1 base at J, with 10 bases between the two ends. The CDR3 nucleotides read TGCGCCAGCAGCTTGGAGACGGGGGAGAACACCGGGGAGCTGTTTTTT. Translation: CASSLETGENTGELFF.

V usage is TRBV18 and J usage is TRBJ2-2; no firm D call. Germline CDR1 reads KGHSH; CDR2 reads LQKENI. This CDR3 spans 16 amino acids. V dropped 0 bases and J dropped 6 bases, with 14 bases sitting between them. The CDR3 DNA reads TGTGCCAGCTCACCACCGGGAAGAACGAAGTCCGGGGAGCTGTTTTTT. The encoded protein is CASSPPGRTKSGELFF.

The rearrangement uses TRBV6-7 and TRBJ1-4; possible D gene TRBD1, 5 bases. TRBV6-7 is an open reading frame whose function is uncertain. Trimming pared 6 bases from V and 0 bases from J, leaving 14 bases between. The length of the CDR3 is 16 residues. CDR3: CASSHGGSATNEKLFF. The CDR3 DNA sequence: TGTGCCAGCAGCCACGGGGGGTCTGCAACTAATGAAAAACTGTTTTTT.

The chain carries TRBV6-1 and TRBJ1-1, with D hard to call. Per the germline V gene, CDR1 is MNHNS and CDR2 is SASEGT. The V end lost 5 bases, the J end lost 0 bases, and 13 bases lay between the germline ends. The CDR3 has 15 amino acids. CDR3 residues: CASSSPGEVNTEAFF. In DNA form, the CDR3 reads TGTGCCAGCAGTTCTCCTGGGGAAGTGAACACTGAAGCTTTCTTT.

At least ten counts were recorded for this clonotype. The CDR3 DNA is TGTGCCAGCAGCCCCTATCAACAGAACACTGAAGCTTTCTTT. Translation: CASSPYQQNTEAFF. The chain links TRBV7-9 to TRBJ1-1; no firm D call. Per the germline V gene, CDR1 is SEHNR and CDR2 is FQNEAQ (reference sequence). There are 14 residues in the CDR3. With 5 bases removed from V and 1 base from J, the gap between germline ends came to 11 bases.